This T cell receptor (beta chain) appears in the sequencing data of a study of T cell repertoires in cytomegalovirus infection. In the study overall: Public signatures in TCR beta pointed to CMV infection and matching HLA type. Study-wide results and caveats: Identification of carriers of CMV plus the relevant HLA was achieved through cumulative public TCR beta family frequency. Dominant in the ex vivo response were TCR beta clonotypes restricted by HLA-C and specific for CMV.

This CDR3 has 14 residues. Germline trimming cut 3 bases from V and 6 bases from J; bases unmatched to any gene: 11. CDR1 and CDR2 from the germline V gene are SQVTM and ANQGSEA. As for this clonotype: No antigen is known for it.

TCRdb redid the calling of the reads with MiXCR, one entry per CDR3 protein. The sample comprises 370,000 or so distinct CDR3 sequences, just under 35% of which are singletons, and 13% rests with the top ten. The TCR sequence derives from a human donor in good health (CMV status not recorded). Some clones in this sample may be carry-over from other donors' samples. The J gene is TRBJ2-7, the V gene TRBV29-1; 7 positions match TRBD1. Sequenced material: cultured PBMCs, taken from culture after CMV antigen stimulation. This chain's CDR3 is CSVDTTGTATEQYF. The CDR3 DNA follows: TGCAGCGTTGACACCACCGGGACAGCTACCGAGCAGTACTTC.